This record concerns one T cell receptor (beta chain) sequence. Its binding antigen is unknown. Base qualities are not provided; no much larger clone lies one nucleotide away. This record comes from a study of blood T cells in healthy people across ages (dated by TCRdb to between 2014 and 2017). Broadly, across the study: In model experiments, template switching captured about one uniquely barcoded TCR beta cDNA molecule for every two T cells. To track age-related changes in TCR beta repertoire diversity, the study relied on deep sequencing normalized with unique cDNA molecular identifiers. The donors were divided into four age groups: young (average around 17 years), middle-aged (about 41), aged (about 60) and long-lived (roughly 82). Two additional independent replicas of 1 million unique cDNA reads from the same blood draw were analyzed for two donors (one aged 18 to 29 and one aged 80 or older).

Study-level results and caveats: Estimates of total diversity from one million sequenced T cells were regarded as lower bounds and underestimates. Observed TCR beta diversity correlated strongly with the percentage of naive T cells measured by flow cytometry. Compared with the aged group, the long-lived group had more naive CD4+ T cells, fewer expanded clones and increased TCR diversity, suggesting age selection. Because the CMV infection status of the donors was unknown, age-related changes in expanded clonotypes may potentially have been confounded. As age increased, observed TCR beta diversity per million T cells dropped in a roughly linear way, and a significant reduction was already evident by age 40. Bulk unsorted PBMC profiling prevented conclusive comparison of naive and antigen-experienced compartments.

The donors were 40 or so Caucasian individuals from Russia, aged roughly 6 to 100 years, who were systemically healthy. Approximately 9.3 milliliters of peripheral blood were collected from each donor into EDTA-treated Vacutainer tubes. Ficoll-Paque density-gradient centrifugation was used to isolate PBMCs, with at least 7 million per sample. Trizol reagent was used to extract total RNA from PBMCs, with at least 5 micrograms per sample. Naive CD45RAhigh/CD27high T cell percentages were measured by flow cytometry on a PBMC aliquot from every donor. The method behind the library was 5' RACE. Sequencing took place on an Illumina HiSeq 2500. The second PCR ran for about 7 to 11 cycles and used a J-beta primer mix along with a sample-barcoded 5' primer. A template-switch 5' adaptor carrying 12 random nucleotides introduced a unique molecular identifier onto each TCR beta cDNA molecule. Each sample yielded at least 3 million CDR3-containing paired-end reads. The Mint cDNA synthesis kit, primed by a TRBC-specific oligonucleotide, was used to synthesize first-strand cDNA from all RNA. Following uracil-DNA glycosylase treatment, a first 18-cycle PCR with universal primers M1SS and BC2_uni_R was performed on all cDNA. In the paper's pipeline: For normalization, 1 million high-quality reads, each with a distinct molecular identifier, were randomly selected from each sample. Instead of being binned into consensus sequences, reads with shared molecular identifiers were discarded. MiTCR, run with a Q25 quality threshold and the strictest error-elimination algorithm, handled CDR3 identification, clonotype clustering and error correction. Lower-bound total TCR beta diversity was estimated with a nonparametric unseen species model using Euler transformation. TCRdb applied fastp at Q25 and MiXCR to the public reads, then kept only in-frame beta chains. A single entry per CDR3 protein holds the most common genes and DNA from its merged rows. TCRdb, not the authors, supplied the V and J calls. The sample table records about 570,000 distinct CDR3 sequences; about 28% of these occur just once. The top ten constitute approximately 3.7% of the sample.

The CDR3 covers 12 residues, taking in both the cysteine and the phenylalanine. CDR3 DNA only is kept here, 36 bases in frame from base 1. The V end loses 6 bases and the J end loses 6 bases, and a stretch of 12 bases separates them. The same data also went into a second study, on T cells of mothers and their children. The second study, in turn, reports: Nine systemically healthy Caucasian individuals, comprising three mothers and their six children, were included as donors. cDNA synthesis consumed the entire amount of extracted RNA, loaded at roughly 1.5 ug RNA in each 15 ul reaction. Sample barcodes and 2-4 random nucleotides were added via the M1S primer in the second PCR. Each mother yielded over 9.5 million TCR beta CDR3 reads and each child some 3 million reads. Thymic selection similarly shapes TCR recombination output in related and unrelated pairs, with minor effect from inherited differences. Normalized repertoire overlap was always found to be slightly, but never significantly, higher in related mother-child pairs than in unrelated mother-child pairs. No persistent microchimeric T cell clones were detected, at a sensitivity of roughly 96 clones per million clonotypes. In the study, deep NGS was used to compare the TCR beta repertoires of mothers and children, and features distinguishing related mother-child pairs from unrelated individuals were sought. On average, the children were roughly 10 +/- 4 years old, while the mothers were approximately 41 +/- 4 years old. After adapter ligation was performed with NEBNext reagents, the libraries were sequenced on an Illumina HiSeq 2000 with 100+100 nt paired-end reads. Mother and child libraries were prepared a month apart and sequenced in separate runs to prevent cross-contamination. Each donor had between 500,000 and 2,000,000 distinct TCR beta clonotypes identified. Naive TCR beta clonotypes were estimated from low-frequency clonotypes matched to each donor's FACS-determined naive share, without sorting.

The TCR sequence derives from a boy aged 2 to 10 in good health. Sequences were obtained from blood. The chain is encoded by TRBV12-3 or TRBV12-4 joined to TRBJ2-7; the D gene identity is not certain. The nucleotide sequence reads TGTGCCAGCAGGGACGGGCAGCTCGAGCAGTACTTC. Its translation reads: CASRDGQLEQYF.